This passage covers 14 T cell receptor beta chains from one sample sequenced in a study of OX40 agonist ivuxolimab in advanced cancers. Only in-frame clones appear in the TCRdb table, and some are missing; sequencing was by immunoSEQ multiplex PCR. The table includes about 18,000 clones, just under 80% detected once. The input for sequencing was CD4+ or CD8+ T cells sorted from blood, taken in a trial of the OX40 agonist ivuxolimab. The receptor source for this set is an adult with an advanced solid tumor such as melanoma, head and neck, liver or kidney cancer.

The gene calls are TRBV5-1 and TRBJ1-2, with unresolved D. The V gene's germline CDR1 is SGHRS and CDR2 YFSETQ. The CDR3 contains 14 residues. Trimming removed 2 bases at V and 6 bases at J, with 14 bases between. The CDR3 DNA is TGCGCCAGCAGCTTTATGTCCATGTCAGATGGCTACACCTTC. It translates to CASSFMSMSDGYTF.

This clone qualifies as medium-sized. This chain links TRBV7-3 with TRBJ2-1, with 11 bases matching TRBD2. The ends lost 5 bases at V and 4 bases at J; junction bases unmatched: 1. The CDR3 contains 14 residues. CDR1 and CDR2 (germline): SGHTA, FQGTGA. Here the CDR3 reads CASSGLAGYNEQFF. CDR3 DNA: TGTGCCAGCAGCGGACTAGCGGGTTACAATGAGCAGTTCTTC.

The rearrangement uses TRBV2 and TRBJ1-1; D might be TRBD1 (6 bases). Trimming left V 2 bases short and J 5 bases short, with 18 bases between. The CDR3 has 16 amino acids. Germline CDR1 is SNHLY and CDR2 is FYNNEI. CDR3 sequence: CASSELRAGDGTEAFF. The CDR3 DNA reads TGTGCCAGCAGTGAATTGAGGGCAGGGGATGGTACTGAAGCTTTCTTT. Based on the CDR3 plus reference TRBV2 and TRBJ1-1, the full variable domain is EPEVTQTPSHQVTQMGQEVILRCVPISNHLYFYWYRQILGQKVEFLVSFYNNEISEKSEIFDDQFSVERPDGSNFTLKIRSTKLEDSAMYFCASSELRAGDGTEAFFGQGTRLTVV.

Comments on this clone: In the same sample, other DNA sequences code for this CDR3. This rearrangement joins TRBV4-1 to TRBJ1-5; D is unresolved. This CDR3 comprises 15 residues. Germline V gene sequence: CDR1 MGHRA, CDR2 YSYEKL. V lost 0 bases to trimming and J lost 2 bases, with 8 bases between them. The CDR3 nucleotides are TGCGCCAGCAGCCAAGATTGGGCGGGCAATCAGCCCCAGCATTTT. Protein product: CASSQDWAGNQPQHF.

The chain joins TRBV28 to TRBJ2-3; perhaps TRBD2 as D (5 bases). V dropped 2 bases and J dropped 2 bases, with 14 bases sitting between them. The CDR3 has 16 amino acids. CDR1 and CDR2 (germline): MDHEN, SYDVKM. CDR3 coding DNA: TGTGCCAGCAGTTTAGGAGGAGTCGGATACACAGATACGCAGTATTTT. The encoded protein is CASSLGGVGYTDTQYF.

In regard to this clone: Other DNA sequences in the sample encode the same CDR3. This sequence joins TRBV5-6 and TRBJ2-2; 8 bases match TRBD2. Germline values: CDR1 SGHDT, CDR2 YYEEEE. This CDR3 is built from 16 residues. V shed 3 bases, J shed 5 bases, and the junction held 9 bases outside the gene matches. Written as DNA, the CDR3 is TGTGCCAGCAGCTGGTACGCAGCGGGAGATACCGGGGAGCTGTTTTTT. Amino acid sequence: CASSWYAAGDTGELFF.

The chain links TRBV29-1 to TRBJ1-2, with D perhaps TRBD1 (6 bases). Germline V gene data show CDR1 as SQVTM and CDR2 as ANQGSEA. The V and J ends lost 2 bases and 0 bases respectively, with 10 bases between them. This CDR3 is built from 14 residues. The CDR3 nucleotides read TGCAGCGTTGAACAGGGGCTCACTAACTATGGCTACACCTTC. Translated, it gives CSVEQGLTNYGYTF. The full variable domain, in which reference TRBV29-1 and TRBJ1-2 provide the parts outside the CDR3, is SAVISQKPSRDICQRGTSLTIQCQVDSQVTMMFWYRQQPGQSLTLIATANQGSEATYESGFVIDKFPISRPNLTFSTLTVSNMSPEDSSIYLCSVEQGLTNYGYTFGSGTRLTVV.

The chain uses TRBV5-4 and TRBJ1-1, with no clear D. Germline CDR1 is SGHNT and CDR2 is YYREEE (reference sequence). Between the trimmed V and J ends, which lost 2 bases and 3 bases, there was a span of 11 bases. The CDR3 loop spans 14 amino acids. The CDR3 DNA follows: TGTGCCAGCAGCTTAGAGGCGAGGTACACTGAAGCTTTCTTT. Protein sequence: CASSLEARYTEAFF. The whole variable domain, filled in from reference TRBV5-4 and TRBJ1-1, reads ETGVTQSPTHLIKTRGQQVTLRCSSQSGHNTVSWYQQALGQGPQFIFQYYREEENGRGNFPPRFSGLQFPNYSSELNVNALELDDSALYLCASSLEARYTEAFFGQGTRLTVV.

This clone was counted a single time. The rearrangement uses TRBV5-1 and TRBJ2-5; TRBD1 matches at 9 bases. The CDR3 is 15 amino acids. V lost 3 bases and J lost 2; bases outside the gene matches: 5. CDR1 and CDR2 (germline): SGHRS, YFSETQ. The CDR3 sequence: CASSYRDREQETQYF. CDR3 nucleotides: TGCGCCAGCAGCTACCGGGACAGGGAGCAAGAGACCCAGTACTTC.

J is TRBJ2-1 and V is TRBV29-1; D is possibly TRBD1 or TRBD2 (5 bases each). CDR3 length equals 15 residues. Germline assignment: CDR1 SQVTM and CDR2 ANQGSEA. V dropped 4 bases and J dropped 9 bases, with 22 bases sitting between them. CDR3: CSVARGPESLVEQFF. As DNA, the CDR3 is TGCAGCGTTGCCCGGGGACCCGAGTCCTTAGTTGAGCAGTTCTTC.

This clone was picked up a small number of times. The chain has TRBV5-5 and TRBJ1-1, with D possibly TRBD1 on 5 matching bases. The V and J ends lost 2 bases and 3 bases respectively, with 8 bases between them. This CDR3 is built from 13 residues. Germline loops: CDR1 SGHKS, CDR2 YYEKEE (reference sequence). CDR3 nucleotides: TGTGCCAGCAGCTTCTGGGGGGACACTGAAGCTTTCTTT. This sequence encodes CASSFWGDTEAFF.

The chain is built from TRBV5-4 and TRBJ2-1; 7 bases map to TRBD1. Germline CDR1 reads SGHNT; CDR2 reads YYREEE (reference sequence). This CDR3 contains 12 residues. The V gene end was trimmed by 2 bases and the J gene end by 12 bases; junction bases not matched to a gene: 5. The CDR3 DNA sequence: TGTGCCAGCAGCTTCGGACAGGACGGGCAGTTCTTC. It codes for CASSFGQDGQFF. The whole variable domain, filled in from reference TRBV5-4 and TRBJ2-1, reads ETGVTQSPTHLIKTRGQQVTLRCSSQSGHNTVSWYQQALGQGPQFIFQYYREEENGRGNFPPRFSGLQFPNYSSELNVNALELDDSALYLCASSFGQDGQFFGPGTRLTVL.

The rearrangement uses TRBV4-2 and TRBJ2-1; tentatively, D is TRBD1 (6 bases). V shed 4 bases and J shed 9 bases, with 16 bases lying between them. Germline V gene sequence: CDR1 LGHNA, CDR2 YNFKEQ. CDR3 length equals 14 residues. The CDR3 coding sequence is TGTGCCAGCAGCCCCGGTGTGGGGGCCGGTGAGCAGTTCTTC. Encoded protein: CASSPGVGAGEQFF.

V and J are TRBV19 and TRBJ1-1; 8 bases align to TRBD1. After removal of 0 bases from V and 1 base from J, the junction contained 10 bases not matched to a gene. The length of the CDR3 is 18 residues. The germline gives CDR1 LNHDA, CDR2 SQIVND (reference sequence). Here the CDR3 DNA reads TGTGCCAGTAGTATAGATCGGCACACCGGGACAGGGAACACTGAAGCTTTCTTT. Translation gives CASSIDRHTGTGNTEAFF.